The 24 T cell receptor beta chains below come from one sample, sequenced in a study of shared clonotypes between healthy human individuals. Some clones are missing from TCRdb's copy, which holds only in-frame ones; the method was immunoSEQ multiplex PCR. The profile shows about 2.4 million clones, 80% to 95% of them singletons. The sample taken for sequencing was naive CD4+ T cells from PBMCs. As to subset: CD45RA+ positively selected. The receptor set was obtained from a man aged 18 to 29 in good health. Some clones in this sample may be carry-over from other donors' samples.

This chain uses TRBV21-1 with TRBJ2-1; the listed D gene, TRBD1, was not tested against the DNA. TRBV21-1 is designated a pseudogene. CDR3 length: 13 residues. CDR3 in DNA: TGTGCCAGCAGCAAAGGGACAGACAATGAGCAGTTCTTC. Translation: CASSKGTDNEQFF.

Only one count was recorded for this clone. The rearrangement joins TRBV5-1 to TRBJ2-5; the D is unclear. The CDR3 is 14 amino acids. Per germline, CDR1 SGHRS and CDR2 YFSETQ. Trimming stripped 4 bases from V and 0 bases from J, with 10 bases between. CDR3 amino acids: CASSPQSNQETQYF. The CDR3, as DNA: TGCGCCAGCAGCCCCCAGAGTAACCAAGAGACCCAGTACTTC.

Comment on this clone: Other DNA sequences in the sample encode the same CDR3. This chain connects TRBV20-1 to TRBJ2-1; D is unclear. The CDR3 is made up of 11 amino acids. Trimming took off 3 bases at V and 6 bases at J, with 6 bases between the two ends. CDR1 and CDR2 (germline): DFQATT, SNEGSKA (reference sequence). In DNA form, the CDR3 reads TGCAGTGCTAGCAGTCCCAATGAGCAGTTCTTC. It translates to CSASSPNEQFF.

The chain is built from TRBV7-9 and TRBJ2-3, with D unclear. V shed 5 bases and J shed 5 bases, with 20 bases lying between them. The CDR3 runs to 16 residues. The germline V gene encodes CDR1 SEHNR and CDR2 FQNEAQ (reference sequence). In DNA form, the CDR3 reads TGTGCCAGCAGCCAGCGAGCAATCCGGGCTGAAGATACGCAGTATTTT. It is translated as CASSQRAIRAEDTQYF.

The gene calls are TRBV7-9 and TRBJ2-1; D remains ambiguous. This CDR3 comprises 14 residues. Trimming stripped 5 bases from V and 1 base from J, with 9 bases between. Germline lookup yields CDR1 SEHNR and CDR2 FQNEAQ (reference sequence). The CDR3 DNA reads as TGTGCCAGCAGCCCCCGTCGTTCCTACAATGAGCAGTTCTTC. It yields the protein CASSPRRSYNEQFF.

A word on this clone: Other DNA sequences in this specimen translate into the identical CDR3. The chain carries TRBV7-2 and TRBJ1-2, with a weak D call TRBD1 (6 bases). The germline V gene has CDR1 SGHTA and CDR2 FQGNSA. The CDR3 length is 13 residues. The V end lost 3 bases, the J end lost 3 bases, and 8 bases lay between the germline ends. This CDR3 reads CASSLWTDYGYTF. The CDR3 DNA is TGTGCCAGCAGCTTGTGGACAGACTATGGCTACACCTTC.

V gene TRBV7-2 combines with J gene TRBJ1-3; 7 bases map to TRBD1. Per the germline V gene, CDR1 is SGHTA and CDR2 is FQGNSA. This CDR3 is built from 15 residues. The ends lost 5 bases at V and 0 bases at J; junction bases unmatched: 4. The DNA of the CDR3 is TGTGCCAGCAGCCTCCGGGACAGCTCTGGAAACACCATATATTTT. It encodes CASSLRDSSGNTIYF.

The V and J genes are TRBV5-1 and TRBJ2-7, with 11 bases identical to TRBD2. V was clipped by 4 bases and J by 6 bases; unmatched bases: 9. In germline, CDR1 is SGHRS, CDR2 YFSETQ. CDR3 size: 15 residues. In nucleotides, the CDR3 is TGCGCCAGCAGCCCCGGTAGCGGGAGGGATCGCGAGCAGTACTTC. It encodes CASSPGSGRDREQYF.

This clone was recorded once. The genes are TRBV6-1 and TRBJ1-2; TRBD1 matches at 7 bases. The germline V gene encodes CDR1 MNHNS and CDR2 SASEGT. The CDR3 consists of 14 residues. V dropped 6 bases and J dropped 0; count of bases not matched to a gene: 4. The CDR3 spells CASSRDSPNYGYTF. The CDR3 DNA reads as TGTGCCAGCAGCCGGGACAGCCCTAACTATGGCTACACCTTC.

About this clone: This specimen includes other DNA sequences encoding the same CDR3. The genes are TRBV7-2 and TRBJ2-1; 8 nucleotides line up with TRBD1. The trim removed 5 bases at V and 0 bases at J, leaving 3 bases unmatched. Germline CDR1 SGHTA, CDR2 FQGNSA. The CDR3 covers 15 residues. In DNA, the CDR3 is TGTGCCAGCAGCCCGACAGGGGACTCCTACAATGAGCAGTTCTTC. This codes for CASSPTGDSYNEQFF. Full variable domain (rest looked up from reference TRBV7-2 and TRBJ2-1): GAGVSQSPSNKVTEKGKDVELRCDPISGHTALYWYRQSLGQGLEFLIYFQGNSAPDKSGLPSDRFSAERTGGSVSTLTIQRTQQEDSAVYLCASSPTGDSYNEQFFGPGTRLTVL.

This rearrangement joins TRBV5-1 to TRBJ1-3; no definite D call. Looked up from germline, CDR1 is SGHRS and CDR2 is YFSETQ. V lost 4 bases to trimming and J lost 0 bases, with 11 bases between them. This CDR3 is built from 15 residues. This CDR3 reads CASSPSRSSGNTIYF. CDR3 nucleotides: TGCGCCAGCAGCCCGTCTAGAAGCTCTGGAAACACCATATATTTT.

The V and J genes are TRBV11-2 and TRBJ2-5; 8 positions agree with TRBD1. With V trimmed by 1 base and J by 1 base, 5 bases remained unmatched. The CDR3 has 16 amino acids. The V gene's germline CDR1 is SGHAT and CDR2 FQNNGV. CDR3 sequence (DNA): TGTGCCAGCAGCTTAGCCCAAACAGGGGGCCAAGAGACCCAGTACTTC. Encoded protein: CASSLAQTGGQETQYF.

This clone was observed a handful of times. The V call is TRBV5-6, the J call TRBJ2-1; tentative D call: TRBD1 (5 bases). V was shortened by 0 bases and J by 7 bases, with 11 bases between the two germline ends. Germline values: CDR1 SGHDT, CDR2 YYEEEE. The CDR3 length is 14 residues. CDR3 DNA: TGTGCCAGCAGCTTGGCAGGGCTTAGGAATGAGCAGTTCTTC. Protein sequence: CASSLAGLRNEQFF.

The gene calls are TRBV28 and TRBJ2-7; perhaps TRBD1 as D (5 bases). The CDR3 has 15 residues. The germline V and J ends were trimmed by 8 bases and 2 bases, with 19 bases remaining between them. Germline-derived CDR1 and CDR2 are MDHEN and SYDVKM. CDR3 nucleotide sequence: TGTGCCAGCCGAACCCCAGGGATCAAGACCTACGAGCAGTACTTC. Its translation is CASRTPGIKTYEQYF.

This rearrangement joins TRBV5-1 to TRBJ2-5; D assignment may be TRBD1 or TRBD2 (5 bases each). The J call may be mistaken, given a closer DNA end match to TRBJ2-7. CDR3 length equals 15 residues. The germline V gene encodes CDR1 SGHRS and CDR2 YFSETQ. Here the CDR3 reads CASSLDTGRRNEQYF. The CDR3 DNA is TGCGCCAGCAGCTTGGATACGGGGCGCAGGAACGAGCAGTACTTC.

The count of this clone is one. The V and J genes are TRBV28 and TRBJ2-3; 14 bases fit TRBD2. V was pared by 3 bases and J by 2 bases, with 4 bases of the junction left unmatched. This CDR3 is built from 17 residues. The germline V gene has CDR1 MDHEN and CDR2 SYDVKM. This CDR3 reads CASSFRTSGRPTDTQYF. CDR3 sequence (DNA): TGTGCCAGCAGTTTCCGGACTAGCGGGAGGCCCACAGATACGCAGTATTTT.

The chain recombines TRBV5-6 with TRBJ2-2; D may be TRBD1 or TRBD2 (6 bases each). The ends were cut back, 2 bases at V and 5 bases at J, with 13 bases in the middle. Germline CDR1 reads SGHDT; CDR2 reads YYEEEE. This CDR3 is 15 amino acids long. The CDR3 nucleotides are TGTGCCAGCAGCTTTGGAGGGGGAGGAACCGGGGAGCTGTTTTTT. This gives the protein CASSFGGGGTGELFF.

The chain uses TRBV19 and TRBJ2-2, with 12 bases fitting TRBD1. Trimming cost V 6 bases and J 5 bases; bases outside gene matches: 16. Germline V lookup: CDR1 LNHDA, CDR2 SQIVND (reference sequence). The CDR3 is made up of 19 amino acids. CDR3 nucleotide sequence: TGTGCCAGTAGATACCCCGTCGGGACAGGGGGCATCGGGACCGGGGAGCTGTTTTTT. Its translation is CASRYPVGTGGIGTGELFF. Looking up the rest from reference TRBV19 and TRBJ2-2 gives the full variable domain: DGGITQSPKYLFRKEGQNVTLSCEQNLNHDAMYWYRQDPGQGLRLIYYSQIVNDFQKGDIAEGYSVSREKKESFPLTVTSAQKNPTAFYLCASRYPVGTGGIGTGELFFGEGSRLTVL.

The chain employs TRBV7-9 and TRBJ2-5; TRBD2 might be the D (5 bases). Trimming stripped 3 bases from V and 0 bases from J, with 5 bases between. The CDR3 totals 13 residues. Germline-derived CDR1 and CDR2 are SEHNR and FQNEAQ (reference sequence). The CDR3 DNA follows: TGTGCCAGCAGCTTGAGGGACCAAGAGACCCAGTACTTC. As protein: CASSLRDQETQYF.

This chain uses TRBV11-1 with TRBJ1-2, with TRBD1 matching 12 bases. This CDR3 has 19 residues. Germline V gives CDR1 SGHAT, CDR2 FQDESV (reference sequence). V lost 0 bases and J lost 8; bases outside the gene matches: 16. The CDR3 sequence is CASSLAATGTGGGPGGYTF. Written as DNA, the CDR3 is TGTGCCAGCAGCTTAGCCGCTACCGGGACAGGGGGCGGCCCAGGAGGCTACACCTTC.

This chain joins TRBV15 and TRBJ2-3; D unclear. V was shortened by 1 base and J by 1 base, with 9 bases between the two germline ends. There are 15 residues in the CDR3. Germline loops: CDR1 LNHNV, CDR2 YYDKDF (reference sequence). CDR3 loop: CATSRAPWGTDTQYF. The CDR3 coding sequence is TGTGCCACCAGCAGAGCACCTTGGGGCACAGATACGCAGTATTTT.

This chain joins TRBV2 and TRBJ1-2, with D unresolved. Trimming removed 4 bases from V and 4 bases from J, with 13 bases in between. The CDR3 runs 14 residues. Germline V gives CDR1 SNHLY, CDR2 FYNNEI. The CDR3 reads CASSGTVEIYGYTF. The CDR3 region has the DNA TGTGCCAGCAGTGGGACGGTTGAAATCTATGGCTACACCTTC.

This sequence joins TRBV4-1 and TRBJ2-5; D unresolved. The germline V and J ends were trimmed by 1 base and 0 bases, with 12 bases remaining between them. Germline V gives CDR1 MGHRA, CDR2 YSYEKL. The CDR3 runs 16 residues. CDR3 loop: CASSQAYLTHQETQYF. The CDR3 bases are TGCGCCAGCAGCCAAGCTTATCTGACCCACCAAGAGACCCAGTACTTC.

The chain carries TRBV30 and TRBJ1-2, with D maybe TRBD1 (5 bases). The V gene's germline CDR1 is GTSNPN and CDR2 SVGIG (reference sequence). V was shortened by 3 bases and J by 5 bases, with 16 bases between the two germline ends. This CDR3 contains 14 residues. The CDR3 sequence: CAWRDGHRVYGYTF. In DNA, the CDR3 is TGTGCCTGGAGGGATGGACATCGGGTTTATGGCTACACCTTC.